The TCR beta chain under discussion was sequenced for a study of cytomegalovirus exposure and HLA in healthy donors. Across the whole study: A later analysis reported the same platform for the 90 to 150 validation repertoires and the approximately 700 first-cohort repertoires.

The germline CDR1 and CDR2 sequences are MNHEY and SMNVEV (reference sequence). V lost 4 bases and J 0 bases, leaving 23 bases between the germline ends. This CDR3 contains 19 residues. Among the 110 or so subjects of the validation cohort, separate from the roughly 650-subject first cohort, were the donors. The table came from immunoSEQ multiplex PCR; TCRdb's copy has only in-frame clones and leaves some out. The repertoire holds about 350,000 clones, roughly 87% seen once, with approximately 1.1% in the top ten. This sequence was found in a woman in her thirties in good health and CMV-seropositive. Sequencing used PBMCs. The rearrangement uses TRBV27 and TRBJ2-3; a possible D gene is TRBD1 (5 bases). CDR3 DNA: TGTGCCAGCAGTTCACGAAACTTGACTGCGACAGCTAGCACAGATACGCAGTATTTT. This codes for CASSSRNLTATASTDTQYF.